Each of the 21 T cell receptor beta chains below was sequenced from the same sample in a study of vaccination effects on CD4 cells after COVID-19. Data came from immunoSEQ multiplex PCR; TCRdb stores just in-frame clones and leaves some out. The sample has about 40,000 clones; about 70% are singletons. On roughly day 9 of culture, CD4+ T cells were separated out. Of the BNT162b2 and mRNA-1273 vaccines, participants received two doses of one or the other. No antigen has been identified for these receptors. The source material was CD4+ T cells from PBMCs cultured without peptide, sampled after COVID-19 vaccination. Receptors originate from a human donor who received a COVID-19 vaccine.

In this sample, this clone turned up a few times. The chain has TRBV5-4 and TRBJ2-2, with D maybe TRBD1 (7 bases). CDR1 is SGHNT, CDR2 YYREEE, per germline (reference sequence). Trimming cost V 0 bases and J 8 bases, with 17 bases left between them. The CDR3 has 16 amino acids. CDR3 protein: CASSLALQGGSGELFF. The CDR3, as DNA: TGTGCCAGCAGCTTGGCTCTCCAGGGGGGATCTGGGGAGCTGTTTTTT.

The chain recombines TRBV6-1 with TRBJ1-5, with D perhaps TRBD1 (6 bases). The germline gives CDR1 MNHNS, CDR2 SASEGT. The CDR3 is 16 residues long. Trimming took 1 base from V and 0 from J, leaving 10 bases between them. As DNA, the CDR3 is TGTGCCAGCAGTGAAGTGGACAGCTATAGCAATCAGCCCCAGCATTTT. It is translated as CASSEVDSYSNQPQHF.

The V gene is TRBV19, the J gene TRBJ1-5; 7 nucleotides line up with TRBD1. This CDR3 has 15 residues. V gave up 2 bases and J gave up 3 bases; unmatched junction bases: 4. Germline V gene sequence: CDR1 LNHDA, CDR2 SQIVND (reference sequence). The CDR3 DNA is TGTGCCAGTAGTATACAGGGGACAGTCAATCAGCCCCAGCATTTT. Protein product: CASSIQGTVNQPQHF.

The chain carries TRBV19 and TRBJ2-1; 10 nucleotides align to TRBD2. The CDR3 totals 13 residues. Germline values: CDR1 LNHDA, CDR2 SQIVND (reference sequence). Trimming removed 7 bases from V and 6 bases from J; junction bases left unmatched: 3. The CDR3 is CASKLAGTNEQFF. Written as DNA, the CDR3 is TGTGCCAGTAAACTAGCGGGGACCAATGAGCAGTTCTTC.

V and J are TRBV18 and TRBJ2-1, with TRBD2 matching over 7 bases. V lost 2 bases, J lost 8 bases, and 15 bases stayed unmatched. CDR1 is KGHSH and CDR2 is LQKENI in the germline V gene. The CDR3 runs to 17 residues. The CDR3 here is CASSPNRPGGAGDEQFF. For the CDR3, the DNA is TGTGCCAGCTCACCAAACCGGCCGGGAGGAGCTGGGGATGAGCAGTTCTTC. Using reference TRBV18 and TRBJ2-1 for the parts outside the CDR3, the full variable domain is NAGVMQNPRHLVRRRGQEARLRCSPMKGHSHVYWYRQLPEEGLKFMVYLQKENIIDESGMPKERFSAEFPKEGPSILRIQQVVRGDSAAYFCASSPNRPGGAGDEQFFGPGTRLTVL.

The chain combines TRBV29-1 with TRBJ1-4, with no clear D. The CDR3 spans 14 residues. Trimming left V 1 base short and J 8 bases short, with 14 bases between. Germline V CDR1 and CDR2: SQVTM, ANQGSEA. The CDR3 DNA sequence: TGCAGCGTTGAAGTAGGCGGGAAGGGAGAAAAACTGTTTTTT. Protein: CSVEVGGKGEKLFF.

This rearrangement joins TRBV5-1 to TRBJ2-1; D possibly corresponds to TRBD1 (5 bases). The CDR3 consists of 14 residues. Between the trimmed V and J ends, which lost 4 bases and 5 bases, there was a span of 13 bases. From germline, CDR1 is SGHRS and CDR2 YFSETQ. Here the CDR3 reads CASSRLQGNNEQFF. CDR3 in DNA: TGCGCCAGCAGCCGCCTCCAGGGAAACAATGAGCAGTTCTTC.

The chain links TRBV6-5 to TRBJ1-1, with D tentatively TRBD1 (6 bases). This CDR3 is built from 13 residues. The ends were cut back, 6 bases at V and 1 base at J, with 9 bases in the middle. Germline V CDR1 and CDR2: MNHEY, SVGAGI. CDR3 in amino acids: CASSWGQNTEAFF. The CDR3 DNA follows: TGTGCCAGCAGCTGGGGACAGAACACTGAAGCTTTCTTT.

The CDR3 loop reads CASSHSGRGYTGELFF. The DNA of the CDR3 is TGTGCCAGCAGCCATAGCGGGAGGGGGTACACCGGGGAGCTGTTTTTT. The rearrangement uses TRBV4-2 and TRBJ2-2, with 11 nucleotides matching TRBD2. CDR1 and CDR2 from the germline V gene are LGHNA and YNFKEQ. V shed 3 bases and J 3 bases; nucleotides not matched to a gene: 3. CDR3 length: 16 amino acids.

This clone was observed a handful of times. Other nucleotide sequences in the sample specify the same CDR3. The chain uses TRBV5-1 and TRBJ1-5; D unclear. This CDR3 spans 15 amino acids. The germline V and J ends were trimmed by 4 bases and 2 bases, with 13 bases remaining between them. Germline V gene lookup returns CDR1 SGHRS and CDR2 YFSETQ. The DNA for the CDR3 is TGCGCCAGCAGCCTTGGACCCCTAGGCAATCAGCCCCAGCATTTT. Its translation is CASSLGPLGNQPQHF.

The chain is built from TRBV18 and TRBJ1-5, with D tentatively TRBD1 (6 bases). Trimming removed 6 bases from V and 7 bases from J, with 13 bases in between. Looked up from germline, CDR1 is KGHSH and CDR2 is LQKENI. There are 13 residues in the CDR3. The CDR3 sequence is CASSPSGEQPQHF. CDR3 nucleotide sequence: TGTGCCAGCTCCCCATCAGGGGAACAGCCCCAGCATTTT.

The J gene is TRBJ2-5, the V gene TRBV7-7, with TRBD1 matching 7 bases. The CDR3 contains 18 residues. Germline V gene data show CDR1 as SSHAT and CDR2 as FNYEAQ (reference sequence). The V segment lost 5 bases and the J segment 4 bases; nucleotides outside the gene matches: 19. The CDR3 nucleotides are TGTGCCAGCAGCGTAGGCGACTCCAGGGGGTATACGGGAGAGACCCAGTACTTC. Encoded protein: CASSVGDSRGYTGETQYF.

The chain uses TRBV2 and TRBJ2-1, with unresolved D. V was shortened by 6 bases and J by 0 bases, with 15 bases between the two germline ends. Germline V CDR1 and CDR2: SNHLY, FYNNEI. This CDR3 contains 16 residues. For the CDR3, the DNA is TGTGCCAGCAGAACAAACAGTGAGAGCTCCTACAATGAGCAGTTCTTC. This translates into CASRTNSESSYNEQFF.

The genes are TRBV6-1 and TRBJ1-3, with no clear D. CDR1 and CDR2 from the germline V gene are MNHNS and SASEGT. The germline V and J ends were trimmed by 0 bases and 8 bases, with 11 bases remaining between them. This CDR3 has 14 amino acids. The CDR3 DNA is TGTGCCAGCAGTGAAGCGACTCAACGGGACACCATATATTTT. Protein product: CASSEATQRDTIYF.

J is TRBJ1-1 and V is TRBV12-3 or TRBV12-4; 9 bases agree with TRBD1. J lost 4 bases, V lost 6 bases, and 3 bases had no gene match. The CDR3 runs to 13 residues. The DNA for the CDR3 is TGTGCCAGCAGACCGACAGGGGGCACTGAAGCTTTCTTT. Residues: CASRPTGGTEAFF.

The gene calls are TRBV5-8 and TRBJ1-2; D is unclear. The CDR3 totals 14 residues. V lost 0 bases and J lost 4, with 10 bases in between. CDR1 is SGHTS, CDR2 YDEGEE, per germline. The CDR3 DNA follows: TGTGCCAGCAGCTTGGCCCGGGGTGGCTATGGCTACACCTTC. This translates into CASSLARGGYGYTF.

The chain carries TRBV7-8 and TRBJ1-2; a weak D match, TRBD1 (5 bases). This CDR3 is built from 14 residues. The germline V and J ends were trimmed by 5 bases and 1 base, with 11 bases remaining between them. Germline CDR1 SGHVS, CDR2 FQNEAQ. DNA for the CDR3: TGTGCCAGCAGCCCCGGGGCCGATAACTATGGCTACACCTTC. It encodes CASSPGADNYGYTF. Full variable domain (rest looked up from reference TRBV7-8 and TRBJ1-2): GAGVSQSPRYKVAKRGQDVALRCDPISGHVSLFWYQQALGQGPEFLTYFQNEAQLDKSGLPSDRFFAERPEGSVSTLKIQRTQQEDSAVYLCASSPGADNYGYTFGSGTRLTVV.

This chain connects TRBV9 to TRBJ2-1; 9 bases fit TRBD2. CDR1 and CDR2 from the germline V gene are SGDLS and YYNGEE. Trimming at V came to 1 base and at J to 8 bases, leaving 7 bases not matched to a gene. The CDR3 extends over 15 amino acids. Written as DNA, the CDR3 is TGTGCCAGCAGCGTATTTAGCGGGAGTGTGGATGAGCAGTTCTTC. It codes for CASSVFSGSVDEQFF.

The V call is TRBV6-5, the J call TRBJ2-3; D may correspond to TRBD1 or TRBD2 (5 bases each). Germline CDR1 is MNHEY and CDR2 is SVGAGI. The CDR3 has 15 residues. V dropped 5 bases and J dropped 5 bases, with 17 bases sitting between them. CDR3 nucleotide sequence: TGTGCCAGCAGTCCGAGACACCGTGGGGGAGATACGCAGTATTTT. Amino acids: CASSPRHRGGDTQYF.

DNA of the CDR3: TGCGCCAGCAGCTTACAGGGGGCGGGGGAGACCCAGTACTTC. Translated: CASSLQGAGETQYF. The chain uses TRBV4-1 and TRBJ2-5, with 9 bases identical to TRBD1. V gave up 5 bases and J gave up 5 bases; unmatched junction bases: 6. Germline assignment: CDR1 MGHRA and CDR2 YSYEKL. The length of the CDR3 is 14 residues.

The J gene is TRBJ2-5, the V gene TRBV3-1 (or the pseudogene TRBV3-2); maybe TRBD2 (6 bases). This CDR3 is built from 13 residues. The V end was cut by 1 base, the J end by 11 bases, with 14 bases between. Per germline, CDR1 LGHDT and CDR2 YNNKEL (reference sequence). CDR3 DNA: TGTGCCAGCAGCCAAGTTCCAGGAGGGGAGCAGTACTTC. Amino acid sequence: CASSQVPGGEQYF.